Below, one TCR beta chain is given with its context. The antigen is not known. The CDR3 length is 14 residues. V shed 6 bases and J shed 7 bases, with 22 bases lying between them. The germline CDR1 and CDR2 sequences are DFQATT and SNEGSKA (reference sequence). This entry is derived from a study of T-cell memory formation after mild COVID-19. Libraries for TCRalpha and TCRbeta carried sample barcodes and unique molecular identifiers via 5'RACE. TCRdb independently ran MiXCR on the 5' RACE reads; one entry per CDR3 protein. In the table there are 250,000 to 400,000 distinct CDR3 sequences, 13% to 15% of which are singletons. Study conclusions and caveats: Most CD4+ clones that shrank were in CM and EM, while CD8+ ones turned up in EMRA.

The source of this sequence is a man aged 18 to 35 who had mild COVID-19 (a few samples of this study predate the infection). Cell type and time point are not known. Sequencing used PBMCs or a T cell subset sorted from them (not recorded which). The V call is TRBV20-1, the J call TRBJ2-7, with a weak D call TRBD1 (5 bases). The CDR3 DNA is TGCAGTGCCCGTCGCAGAGGCAGGGTGGGGGAGCAGTACGTC. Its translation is CSARRRGRVGEQYV.